This T cell receptor beta chain was observed in a study of blood T cell repertoires in COVID-19 (TCRdb year 2020). A note on the overall study: Samples from collaborators originated in the United States, Italy and Spain and spanned both the acute and convalescent phases of COVID-19. The material from the prospective study consisted of cDNA or gDNA derived from T cells, B-cell-depleted T cells, or PBMCs. Deeply sampled blood TCRbeta repertoires from subjects exposed to, actively infected with, or recovered from COVID-19 were included in the dataset. The repertoires were released in a freely available public database intended as a resource for research on the immune response to SARS-CoV-2. Samples came from the ongoing ImmuneRACE study (first 160 participants) plus 1,254 subjects from 6 global collaborators. Nearly every sample came with metadata listing a de-identified subject ID, COVID-19 status, age in years and sex. HLA class I and class II types, where available, came from metadata supplied by the sample provider rather than from assay-based typing. Paper-wide results and their limitations: How much clinical and demographic metadata was included differed by source and by participant, and the metadata was provided uncurated.

Each collaborating institution followed its own protocols to collect whole blood in K2EDTA tubes. For TCRbeta analysis, collaborator samples were shipped as frozen whole blood, as isolated PBMCs, or as DNA extracted from either sample type. Comments on this clone: Its recognized antigen is unknown. Base qualities are not at hand, and no much larger clone is one base apart.

TCRbeta CDR3 regions were amplified from genomic DNA by means of the immunoSEQ Assay, a bias-controlled multiplex PCR. The original methods were these. Within the assay, amplification of reference gene primers was used to estimate how many nucleated cells each sample contained. Sequence reads were collapsed and filtered to measure the absolute abundance of every unique TCRbeta CDR3 rearrangement. For each sample, productive Simpson clonality was calculated by taking the square root of Simpson's diversity index across productive rearrangements. The clones in this table, taken by TCRdb from immuneACCESS, are in-frame only. Not every clone is retained; where verified, under half of the shortfall comes from an unresolved V gene, and the cause of the rest is unknown. D and trimming were read from the DNA, whereas the V and J calls and clone size are those reported in that table. Recorded for this sample are approximately 140,000 clones; approximately 81% of them occurred a single time. The ten largest account for 1.1% to 1.5% of the sample.

Inclusive of the bounding cysteine and phenylalanine, the CDR3 is 13 residues long. The entry retains the CDR3 DNA only, 39 bases that are in frame from base 1. V is clipped by 3 bases and J by 3 bases, and the sequence between their germline boundaries is 7 bases long. CDR1 is given as SGHRS and CDR2 as YFSETQ, both from the germline V gene. This receptor was identified in a man in his 60s with acute or convalescent COVID-19. The sequenced sample was peripheral blood. The V and J genes are TRBV5-1 and TRBJ1-3, with no confident D gene call. The CDR3: CASSSLVGNTIYF. The nucleotide sequence reads TGCGCCAGCAGCTCCTTAGTTGGAAACACCATATATTTT.